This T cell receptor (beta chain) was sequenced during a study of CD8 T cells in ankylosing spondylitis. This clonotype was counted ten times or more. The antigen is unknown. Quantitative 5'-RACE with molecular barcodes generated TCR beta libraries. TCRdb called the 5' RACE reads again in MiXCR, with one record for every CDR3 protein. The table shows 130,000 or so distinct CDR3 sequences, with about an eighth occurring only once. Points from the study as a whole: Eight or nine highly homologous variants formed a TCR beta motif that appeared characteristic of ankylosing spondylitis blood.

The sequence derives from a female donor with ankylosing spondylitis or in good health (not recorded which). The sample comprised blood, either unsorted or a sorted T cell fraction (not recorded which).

CDR3 sequence reads: CAITNSGNTIYF. CDR3 DNA: TGTGCCATCACGAACTCTGGAAACACCATATATTTT. V is TRBV12-3 or TRBV12-4 and J is TRBJ1-3; D unresolved. Trimming shortened V by 10 bases and J by 0 bases, and 7 bases separated the two germline ends. This CDR3 contains 12 residues.